This TCR beta chain was observed in a study of monozygotic twins with inflammatory bowel disease. CDR3 length: 13 residues. The V gene's germline CDR1 is MNHEY and CDR2 SVGAGI. Via template switching, UMIs carrying a 6-nucleotide sample barcode were introduced. One entry per CDR3 protein, without DNA, is what TCRdb gives after re-calling the 5' RACE reads. Across roughly 160,000 distinct CDR3 sequences, the top ten clones capture 2.4% of the sample. This sequence was found in a human donor with ulcerative colitis or Crohn's disease, or a healthy co-twin of an affected twin (not recorded which). Source material: blood. This chain joins TRBV6-5 and TRBJ1-1; lacking DNA, the TRBD1 call made by TCRdb goes unchecked. The CDR3 loop is CASSRTLNTEAFF.